One sample yielded the 25 T cell receptor beta chains listed below, sequenced in a study of cytomegalovirus exposure and HLA in healthy donors. The PCR contained 60 Vbeta and 13 Jbeta primers. The method was immunoSEQ multiplex PCR; TCRdb's version includes in-frame clones alone and lacks a portion of them. The sample has tens of thousands of clones; around 60% are singletons. The source material was PBMCs. These receptors were obtained from a man in his fifties in good health and CMV-seropositive.

V and J are TRBV5-1 and TRBJ2-7; 8 positions match TRBD1. V lost 1 base, J lost 4 bases, and 7 bases stayed unmatched. This CDR3 spans 15 amino acids. Germline V gene lookup returns CDR1 SGHRS and CDR2 YFSETQ. CDR3 DNA: TGCGCCAGCAGCTTGACCCCCGGACAGGGTTACGAGCAGTACTTC. Its protein product is CASSLTPGQGYEQYF.

The chain recombines TRBV7-9 with TRBJ2-1, with 11 bases matching TRBD2. The CDR3 sequence is 15 residues long. The J segment lost 9 bases and the V segment lost 5 bases, leaving 9 bases of the junction unmatched. Germline lookup yields CDR1 SEHNR and CDR2 FQNEAQ (reference sequence). The CDR3 region is CASSLWLAGGPEQFF. Written as DNA, the CDR3 is TGTGCCAGCAGCCTTTGGCTAGCGGGAGGTCCTGAGCAGTTCTTC.

The CDR3 sequence is CAWRVPDRFQQYF. DNA of the CDR3: TGTGCCTGGAGGGTTCCGGACAGATTCCAGCAGTACTTC. The gene calls are TRBV30 and TRBJ2-7; weak D call: TRBD1 (6 bases). V shed 3 bases and J shed 8 bases, with 17 bases lying between them. CDR3 length: 13 residues. Germline V gene data show CDR1 as GTSNPN and CDR2 as SVGIG (reference sequence).

J is TRBJ1-1 and V is TRBV30; 9 bases are shared with TRBD1. This CDR3 contains 16 residues. CDR1 GTSNPN and CDR2 SVGIG come from the germline V gene (reference sequence). Unmatched junction bases numbered 12, after V lost 2 bases and J lost 5 bases. In nucleotides, the CDR3 is TGTGCCTGGAGTCCCACCGCCGGGACAGGGTGGACTGAAGCTTTCTTT. It yields the protein CAWSPTAGTGWTEAFF.

This clone was detected a few times. This chain connects TRBV7-2 to TRBJ1-5, with 9 positions matching TRBD1. V shed 1 base, J shed 7 bases, and the junction held 5 bases outside the gene matches. CDR1 SGHTA and CDR2 FQGNSA come from the germline V gene. This CDR3 comprises 15 residues. CDR3 nucleotides: TGTGCCAGCAGCTTAGTTGGGACAGGGCAACAGCCCCAGCATTTT. This codes for CASSLVGTGQQPQHF.

CDR3 DNA: TGTGCCAGCAGTGAAGCTTCAACGGCTTCCCGGGGAGGAGCTTTCTTT. It specifies CASSEASTASRGGAFF. V and J are TRBV6-1 and TRBJ1-1; no reliable D call. This CDR3 has 16 amino acids. Trimming took off 0 bases at V and 10 bases at J, with 21 bases between the two ends. The germline V gene encodes CDR1 MNHNS and CDR2 SASEGT.

The chain uses TRBV5-4 and TRBJ1-3; D uncertain. The CDR3 runs to 16 residues. V lost 0 bases to trimming and J lost 1 base, with 11 bases between them. The germline V gene has CDR1 SGHNT and CDR2 YYREEE (reference sequence). The CDR3 nucleotides are TGTGCCAGCAGCTTGGATCAAGCGATATCTGGAAACACCATATATTTT. Amino acid sequence: CASSLDQAISGNTIYF.

This clone was observed a single time. The V call is TRBV5-6, the J call TRBJ1-2; 7 positions agree with TRBD1. V trimming: 3 bases; J trimming: 6 bases; junction bases outside the gene matches: 14. The CDR3 loop spans 16 amino acids. The germline gives CDR1 SGHDT, CDR2 YYEEEE. The CDR3 sequence is CASSSSHRKGAHGYTF. The DNA for the CDR3 is TGTGCCAGCAGCTCCTCACATCGTAAGGGGGCCCATGGCTACACCTTC.

This chain links TRBV6-1 with TRBJ2-7; 7 bases align to TRBD2. The CDR3 length is 14 residues. The V gene end was trimmed by 1 base and the J gene end by 3 bases; junction bases not matched to a gene: 3. Per germline, CDR1 MNHNS and CDR2 SASEGT. The CDR3 coding sequence is TGTGCCAGCAGTGAAGGGACTAGTATCTACGAGCAGTACTTC. Amino acids: CASSEGTSIYEQYF.

This clone showed up just a few times. The chain recombines TRBV18 with TRBJ2-7; 7 bases map to TRBD1. Germline assignment: CDR1 KGHSH and CDR2 LQKENI. The V gene end was trimmed by 4 bases and the J gene end by 6 bases; junction bases not matched to a gene: 12. This CDR3 has 15 residues. In nucleotides, the CDR3 is TGTGCCAGCTCACTACGGGGACAGCCTGAGGGCGAGCAGTACTTC. Translated: CASSLRGQPEGEQYF.

The chain couples TRBV4-1 to TRBJ1-1, with a possible D match to TRBD1 (5 bases). This CDR3 contains 15 residues. Germline V CDR1 and CDR2: MGHRA, YSYEKL. V gave up 4 bases and J gave up 1 base, with 13 bases separating them. The CDR3 DNA reads TGCGCCAGCAGCCGGGACTTTGGGGAGAACACTGAAGCTTTCTTT. Residues: CASSRDFGENTEAFF.

In regard to this clone: This same CDR3 is encoded by further DNA sequences in the sample. The V and J genes are TRBV5-4 and TRBJ2-5; 8 nucleotides match TRBD1. CDR3 length: 14 amino acids. V gave up 3 bases and J gave up 4 bases; unmatched junction bases: 5. CDR1 is SGHNT and CDR2 is YYREEE in the germline V gene (reference sequence). The DNA of the CDR3 is TGTGCCAGCAGCTCCGGACAGGGCTTAGAGACCCAGTACTTC. Its translation is CASSSGQGLETQYF.

The chain employs TRBV7-9 and TRBJ1-2; D remains ambiguous. This CDR3 is 12 amino acids long. Germline CDR1 is SEHNR and CDR2 is FQNEAQ (reference sequence). With 0 bases removed from V and 4 bases from J, the gap between germline ends came to 3 bases. The CDR3 here is CASSLAVYGYTF. CDR3 coding DNA: TGTGCCAGCAGCTTAGCCGTCTATGGCTACACCTTC.

The V gene is TRBV6-5, the J gene TRBJ2-1; 7 nucleotides match TRBD2. The CDR3 is made up of 16 amino acids. J was trimmed by 6 bases and V by 1 base; bases with no gene match: 9. CDR1 MNHEY and CDR2 SVGAGI come from the germline V gene. CDR3 loop: CASSYLGSGNSNEQFF. CDR3 bases: TGTGCCAGCAGTTACTTGGGGAGCGGGAATAGCAATGAGCAGTTCTTC.

This clone was detected once. The V call is TRBV19, the J call TRBJ2-5, with TRBD2 matching 13 bases. The CDR3 length is 16 residues. The junction had 5 bases not matched to a gene; V was cut back by 4 bases and J by 3 bases. CDR1 and CDR2 (germline): LNHDA, SQIVND (reference sequence). CDR3 sequence (DNA): TGTGCCAGTAGTACCCTGACTAGCGGGGGGAAAGAGACCCAGTACTTC. This gives the protein CASSTLTSGGKETQYF.

This clone was counted only a few times. V usage is TRBV14 and J usage is TRBJ1-2; 7 positions agree with TRBD1. Germline V gene lookup returns CDR1 SGHDN and CDR2 FVKESK. CDR3 length equals 14 residues. V lost 2 bases and J lost 6; bases outside the gene matches: 6. CDR3 DNA: TGTGCCAGCAGCCAATACAGGGGCTTGGATGGCTACACCTTC. Translated: CASSQYRGLDGYTF.

This clone has a handful of counts. The chain links TRBV27 to TRBJ2-5; 8 positions match TRBD2. CDR1 is MNHEY and CDR2 is SMNVEV in the germline V gene (reference sequence). V shed 5 bases and J 6 bases; nucleotides not matched to a gene: 5. The CDR3 spans 13 residues. For the CDR3, the DNA is TGTGCCAGCAGTCCAAGCGGGAGAAAGACCCAGTACTTC. It specifies CASSPSGRKTQYF.

V usage is TRBV7-9 and J usage is TRBJ2-5; TRBD2 matches 11 bases. The ends lost 6 bases at V and 0 bases at J; junction bases unmatched: 3. The CDR3 totals 15 residues. Germline V gene data show CDR1 as SEHNR and CDR2 as FQNEAQ (reference sequence). CDR3 residues: CASSSGLADQETQYF. Written as DNA, the CDR3 is TGTGCCAGCAGTTCGGGACTAGCGGACCAAGAGACCCAGTACTTC.

V usage is TRBV30 and J usage is TRBJ2-5; TRBD1 agrees at 7 bases. The germline V gene has CDR1 GTSNPN and CDR2 SVGIG (reference sequence). The J segment lost 0 bases and the V segment lost 5 bases, leaving 9 bases of the junction unmatched. The CDR3 runs 15 residues. The CDR3 loop is CAWDDRAEYQETQYF. The CDR3 DNA reads as TGTGCCTGGGATGACAGGGCGGAGTACCAAGAGACCCAGTACTTC. The complete variable domain, with remaining parts taken from reference TRBV30 and TRBJ2-5, reads SQTIHQWPATLVQPVGSPLSLECTVEGTSNPNLYWYRQAAGRGLQLLFYSVGIGQISSEVPQNLSASRPQDRQFILSSKKLLLSDSGFYLCAWDDRAEYQETQYFGPGTRLLVL.

The chain is built from TRBV21-1 and TRBJ2-7; the D call in the table, TRBD2, was not verified against the DNA. TRBV21-1 is classified as a pseudogene. CDR3 length equals 14 residues. CDR3 DNA sequence: TGTGCCAGCAGCCCTCGCGAGCACGCCTACGAGCAGTACTTC. This encodes CASSPREHAYEQYF.

This chain joins TRBV14 and TRBJ1-1; TRBD1 agrees at 10 bases. Per germline, CDR1 SGHDN and CDR2 FVKESK. J was trimmed by 4 bases and V by 4 bases; bases with no gene match: 3. This CDR3 region has 14 residues. DNA for the CDR3: TGTGCCAGCAGCCCAAGGACAGGGGGCACTGAAGCTTTCTTT. Its translation is CASSPRTGGTEAFF.

This chain links TRBV6-1 with TRBJ1-1, with D tentatively TRBD1 (5 bases). This CDR3 is built from 16 residues. Between the trimmed V and J ends, which lost 3 bases and 1 base, there was a span of 15 bases. Germline V gene data show CDR1 as MNHNS and CDR2 as SASEGT. The CDR3 DNA reads TGTGCCAGCAGTGACTACCGGGACGGGGGGAACACTGAAGCTTTCTTT. It translates to CASSDYRDGGNTEAFF.

The V gene is TRBV30, the J gene TRBJ2-5, with D unclear. Trimming cost V 0 bases and J 3 bases, with 5 bases left between them. CDR3 length equals 12 residues. Per germline, CDR1 GTSNPN and CDR2 SVGIG (reference sequence). CDR3 sequence: CAWSVAKETQYF. The CDR3 coding sequence is TGTGCCTGGAGTGTAGCTAAAGAGACCCAGTACTTC.

The chain employs TRBV30 and TRBJ2-1; 7 nucleotides align to TRBD2. Per germline, CDR1 GTSNPN and CDR2 SVGIG (reference sequence). After removal of 1 base from V and 8 bases from J, the junction contained 14 bases not matched to a gene. There are 16 residues in the CDR3. This chain's CDR3 is CAWSARPSGTGDEQFF. In nucleotides, the CDR3 is TGTGCCTGGAGTGCCCGCCCTAGCGGCACCGGAGATGAGCAGTTCTTC. Variable domain in full (rest from reference TRBV30 and TRBJ2-1): SQTIHQWPATLVQPVGSPLSLECTVEGTSNPNLYWYRQAAGRGLQLLFYSVGIGQISSEVPQNLSASRPQDRQFILSSKKLLLSDSGFYLCAWSARPSGTGDEQFFGPGTRLTVL.

The chain combines TRBV28 with TRBJ1-2, with D possibly matching TRBD1 (6 bases). V gave up 6 bases and J gave up 8 bases, with 16 bases separating them. The CDR3 contains 13 residues. Germline values: CDR1 MDHEN, CDR2 SYDVKM. The CDR3 nucleotides read TGTGCCAGCAGAGAGTCACAGGGTGACGGCTACACCTTC. This codes for CASRESQGDGYTF.